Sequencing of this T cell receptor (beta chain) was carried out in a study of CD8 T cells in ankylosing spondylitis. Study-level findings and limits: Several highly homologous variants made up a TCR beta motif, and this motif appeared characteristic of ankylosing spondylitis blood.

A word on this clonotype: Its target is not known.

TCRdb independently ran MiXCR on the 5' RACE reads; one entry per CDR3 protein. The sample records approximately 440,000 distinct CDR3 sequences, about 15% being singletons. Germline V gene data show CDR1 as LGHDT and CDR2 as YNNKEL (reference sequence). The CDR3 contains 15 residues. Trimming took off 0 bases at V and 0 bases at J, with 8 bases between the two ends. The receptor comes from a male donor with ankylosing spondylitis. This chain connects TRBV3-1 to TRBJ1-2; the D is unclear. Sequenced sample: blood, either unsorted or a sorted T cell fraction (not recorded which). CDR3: CASSQDGRPNYGYTF. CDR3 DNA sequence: TGTGCCAGCAGCCAAGACGGCAGGCCTAACTATGGCTACACCTTC.